Listed below are T cell receptor beta chains from one sample, sequenced in a study of human T cells and chemical hapten exposure. TCRdb itself ran the RACE reads through MiXCR, one entry per CDR3 protein. The table records approximately 50,000 distinct CDR3 sequences, about 11% of them present only once. Material: whole blood, obtained in connection with sensitization to the hapten diphenylcyclopropenone (DPC). Receptor source: a woman aged 40 to 50 with alopecia areata. Some clones in this sample may be carry-over from other donors' samples. The CDR3 runs from the conserved cysteine through the conserved F or W. D genes are given only for firm matches. The size field is filled for only some rows; it gives once, few, many or a size class.

size: NA; D: NA; V: TRBV19; J: TRBJ2-1; CDR3: CASSPTRSSSNEQFF; DNA: TGTGCCAGTAGCCCCACCAGGTCCAGCTCCAATGAGCAGTTCTTC
size: NA; D: TRBD1; V: TRBV7-9; J: TRBJ2-1; CDR3: CASSVLNRGSSYNEQFF; DNA: TGTGCCAGCAGTGTACTCAACAGGGGGAGCTCCTACAATGAGCAGTTCTTC
size: many; D: NA; V: TRBV27; J: TRBJ2-7; CDR3: CASSLGRSSYEQYF; DNA: TGTGCCAGCAGTTTAGGCCGCTCCTCCTACGAGCAGTACTTC
size: many; D: NA; V: TRBV7-9; J: TRBJ2-7; CDR3: CASGSGTSSYEQYF; DNA: TGTGCCAGCGGCTCCGGGACGTCCTCCTACGAGCAGTACTTC
size: few; D: NA; V: TRBV28; J: TRBJ2-1; CDR3: CASSRGGSYNEQFF; DNA: TGTGCCAGCTCAAGGGGAGGCTCCTACAATGAGCAGTTCTTC
size: NA; D: NA; V: TRBV7-6; J: TRBJ2-1; CDR3: CASSQGFQNEQFF; DNA: TGTGCCAGCAGTCAGGGATTTCAGAATGAGCAGTTCTTC
size: few; D: NA; V: TRBV5-4; J: TRBJ2-1; CDR3: CASSTDNEQFF; DNA: TGTGCCAGCAGCACCGATAATGAGCAGTTCTTC
size: many; D: NA; V: TRBV16; J: TRBJ1-5; CDR3: CASSQSMEPQHF; DNA: TGTGCCAGCAGCCAATCAATGGAGCCCCAGCATTTT
size: few; D: NA; V: TRBV4-3; J: TRBJ1-2; CDR3: CASSQEPGLNYGYTF; DNA: TGCGCCAGCAGCCAAGAACCAGGGCTTAACTATGGCTACACCTTC
size: NA; D: NA; V: TRBV29-1; J: TRBJ1-5; CDR3: CSVGGNSNQPQHF; DNA: TGCAGCGTTGGAGGTAATAGCAATCAGCCCCAGCATTTT
size: few; D: NA; V: TRBV10-2; J: TRBJ2-7; CDR3: CASSGRPYEQYF; DNA: TGCGCCAGCAGTGGTCGACCCTACGAGCAGTACTTC
size: many; D: NA; V: TRBV7-8; J: TRBJ2-3; CDR3: CASSLGRSGGDTQYF; DNA: TGTGCCAGCAGCTTAGGGAGATCCGGGGGTGATACGCAGTATTTT
size: many; D: NA; V: TRBV12-3/TRBV12-4; J: TRBJ1-2; CDR3: CASSPSGGVGYTF; DNA: TGTGCCAGCAGCCCAAGTGGAGGGGTTGGCTACACCTTC
size: many; D: TRBD1; V: TRBV4-1; J: TRBJ1-5; CDR3: CASSPTPTGNQPQHF; DNA: TGCGCCAGCAGCCCAACCCCGACAGGGAATCAGCCCCAGCATTTT
size: many; D: NA; V: TRBV7-2; J: TRBJ1-1; CDR3: CASSPMGGGTEAFF; DNA: TGTGCCAGCAGCCCAATGGGAGGGGGCACTGAAGCTTTCTTT
size: NA; D: NA; V: TRBV7-9; J: TRBJ2-1; CDR3: CASSLDRYEQFF; DNA: TGTGCCAGCAGCTTAGATCGCTATGAGCAGTTCTTC
size: NA; D: TRBD2; V: TRBV29-1; J: TRBJ2-7; CDR3: CSVQLAGLYEQYF; DNA: TGCAGCGTTCAACTAGCGGGGCTCTACGAGCAGTACTTC
size: many; D: NA; V: TRBV5-4; J: TRBJ2-7; CDR3: CASSLALTASEQYF; DNA: TGTGCCAGCAGCTTGGCCTTGACAGCTTCCGAGCAGTACTTC
size: many; D: NA; V: TRBV25-1; J: TRBJ1-2; CDR3: CASTALGSGYTF; DNA: TGTGCCAGCACGGCGCTGGGGTCTGGCTACACCTTC
size: NA; D: NA; V: TRBV30; J: TRBJ1-5; CDR3: CAWSTGNQPQHF; DNA: TGTGCCTGGAGCACAGGGAATCAGCCCCAGCATTTT
size: many; D: NA; V: TRBV6-2/TRBV6-3; J: TRBJ2-7; CDR3: CASSYEGHYEQYF; DNA: TGTGCCAGCAGTTACGAGGGCCACTACGAGCAGTACTTC
size: many; D: TRBD2; V: TRBV2; J: TRBJ2-2; CDR3: CASSVSGSTGELFF; DNA: TGTGCCAGCAGTGTTAGCGGGAGCACCGGGGAGCTGTTTTTT
size: many; D: NA; V: TRBV19; J: TRBJ2-7; CDR3: CASSAGLSYEQYF; DNA: TGTGCCAGTAGCGCGGGGCTCTCCTACGAGCAGTACTTC
size: NA; D: TRBD2; V: TRBV11-2; J: TRBJ2-1; CDR3: CASSPRTRMGRFNEQFF; DNA: TGTGCCAGCAGCCCCCGGACTAGAATGGGCCGATTTAATGAGCAGTTCTTC
size: NA; D: NA; V: TRBV7-6; J: TRBJ2-5; CDR3: CASSFKTGQETQYF; DNA: TGTGCCAGCAGCTTTAAGACAGGCCAAGAGACCCAGTACTTC
size: NA; D: NA; V: TRBV11-2; J: TRBJ2-5; CDR3: CASSAGTFRGETQYF; DNA: TGTGCCAGCAGCGCGGGGACTTTTCGGGGAGAGACCCAGTACTTC
size: NA; D: NA; V: TRBV20-1; J: TRBJ1-1; CDR3: CSARVGSRGNTEAFF; DNA: TGCAGTGCTAGAGTGGGCAGCCGGGGCAACACTGAAGCTTTCTTT
size: many; D: TRBD2; V: TRBV7-2; J: TRBJ2-3; CDR3: CASSPQTSFTDTQYF; DNA: TGTGCCAGCAGCCCCCAGACTAGCTTCACAGATACGCAGTATTTT
size: many; D: NA; V: TRBV7-6; J: TRBJ2-3; CDR3: CASSLGTGSTDTQYF; DNA: TGTGCCAGCAGCTTAGGGACGGGGAGCACAGATACGCAGTATTTT
size: NA; D: NA; V: TRBV4-1; J: TRBJ2-2; CDR3: CASSQDKGELAKNTGELFF; DNA: TGCGCCAGCAGCCAAGATAAGGGGGAACTAGCGAAGAACACCGGGGAGCTGTTTTTT
size: few; D: TRBD2; V: TRBV20-1; J: TRBJ2-7; CDR3: CSARGSNRLADSYEQYF; DNA: TGCAGTGCTAGGGGGTCAAACCGACTAGCTGACTCCTACGAGCAGTACTTC
size: few; D: TRBD1; V: TRBV10-3; J: TRBJ1-6; CDR3: CAISDRGTLVGSPLHF; DNA: TGTGCCATCTCCGACAGGGGCACCCTCGTAGGTTCACCCCTCCACTTT
size: few; D: NA; V: TRBV12-3/TRBV12-4; J: TRBJ2-3; CDR3: CASSALLGRLTDTQYF; DNA: TGTGCCAGCAGTGCCCTCCTGGGGCGGCTCACAGATACGCAGTATTTT
size: NA; D: TRBD2; V: TRBV6-2/TRBV6-3; J: TRBJ2-1; CDR3: CASSHAGETSKSANEQFF; DNA: TGTGCCAGCAGCCACGCGGGGGAGACTAGTAAATCCGCCAATGAGCAGTTCTTC
size: few; D: TRBD1; V: TRBV13; J: TRBJ2-7; CDR3: CASSFLLGTGYYYEQYF; DNA: TGTGCCAGCAGCTTTTTACTTGGGACAGGGTATTACTACGAGCAGTACTTC
size: many; D: NA; V: TRBV28; J: TRBJ1-5; CDR3: CASSSVDQPQHF; DNA: TGTGCCAGCAGTTCGGTAGATCAGCCCCAGCATTTT
size: few; D: TRBD1; V: TRBV29-1; J: TRBJ2-2; CDR3: CSGGQGDTGELFF; DNA: TGCAGCGGGGGACAGGGTGACACCGGGGAGCTGTTTTTT
size: many; D: NA; V: TRBV7-2; J: TRBJ1-1; CDR3: CASSLEGGTEAFF; DNA: TGTGCCAGCAGCTTGGAGGGTGGCACTGAAGCTTTCTTT
size: many; D: NA; V: TRBV29-1; J: TRBJ2-5; CDR3: CSAQGPAETQYF; DNA: TGCAGCGCCCAAGGACCGGCAGAGACCCAGTACTTC
size: NA; D: TRBD2; V: TRBV7-3; J: TRBJ2-3; CDR3: CASSLKRGSGGHMDTQYF; DNA: TGTGCCAGCAGCTTAAAAAGGGGGAGCGGGGGACACATGGATACGCAGTATTTT
size: many; D: TRBD1; V: TRBV2; J: TRBJ1-2; CDR3: CASRENRGPDGYTF; DNA: TGTGCCAGCAGGGAAAACAGGGGGCCGGATGGCTACACCTTC
size: NA; D: NA; V: TRBV5-6; J: TRBJ2-3; CDR3: CASSRTRGDVSDTQYF; DNA: TGTGCCAGCAGCCGGACAAGGGGGGATGTATCAGATACGCAGTATTTT
size: NA; D: TRBD1; V: TRBV7-9; J: TRBJ1-1; CDR3: CASSSGQGEAFF; DNA: TGTGCCAGCAGCTCGGGACAGGGTGAAGCTTTCTTT
size: few; D: TRBD1; V: TRBV29-1; J: TRBJ2-7; CDR3: CSVDLQWDRGHHEQYF; DNA: TGCAGCGTTGACCTGCAGTGGGACAGGGGGCATCACGAGCAGTACTTC
size: NA; D: NA; V: TRBV5-5; J: TRBJ2-7; CDR3: CASSFRGASGYEQYF; DNA: TGTGCCAGCAGCTTTCGCGGAGCCTCCGGGTACGAGCAGTACTTC